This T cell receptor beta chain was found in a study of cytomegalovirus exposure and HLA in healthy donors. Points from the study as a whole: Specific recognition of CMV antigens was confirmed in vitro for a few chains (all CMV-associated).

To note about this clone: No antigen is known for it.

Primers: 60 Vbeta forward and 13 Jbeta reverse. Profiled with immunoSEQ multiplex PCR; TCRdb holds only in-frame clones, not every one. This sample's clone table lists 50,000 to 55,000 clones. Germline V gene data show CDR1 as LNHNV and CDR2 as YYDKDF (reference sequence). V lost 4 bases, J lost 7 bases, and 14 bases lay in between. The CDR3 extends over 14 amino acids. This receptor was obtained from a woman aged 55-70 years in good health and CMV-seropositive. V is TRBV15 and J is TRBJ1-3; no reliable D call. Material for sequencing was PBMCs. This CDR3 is CATSKGGLSNTIYF. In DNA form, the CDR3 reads TGTGCCACCAGCAAAGGCGGTCTGAGCAACACCATATATTTT.